Following are 3 T cell receptor beta chains from one sample sequenced in a study of CD8+ T cells in alopecia areata. Treatment defined: oral pan-JAK inhibitor, 5-10 mg twice daily. RNA extraction was followed by reverse transcription into cDNA, which acted as the sequencing template. Sequencing used immunoSEQ multiplex PCR; TCRdb keeps in-frame clones, though not all of them. The repertoire holds 150,000 to 200,000 clones, with about three fifths as singletons. This material consisted of CD8+ T cells sorted from blood, taken at week 24, from a patient treated with tofacitinib. These receptors came from a human donor with alopecia areata.

The rearrangement uses TRBV15 and TRBJ1-4; possibly TRBD1 for D (5 bases). This CDR3 has 16 residues. Trimming removed 1 base at V and 5 bases at J, with 14 bases between. Germline V gene lookup returns CDR1 LNHNV and CDR2 YYDKDF (reference sequence). This chain's CDR3 is CATSRVAGHRNEKLFF. CDR3 coding DNA: TGTGCCACCAGCAGAGTCGCGGGTCACAGGAATGAAAAACTGTTTTTT.

The chain employs TRBV7-9 and TRBJ2-1; TRBD1 aligns across 7 bases. The CDR3 is made up of 15 amino acids. Germline trimming cut 0 bases from V and 5 bases from J; bases unmatched to any gene: 4. Germline V CDR1 and CDR2: SEHNR, FQNEAQ (reference sequence). The CDR3 reads CASSLAQGVHNEQFF. The CDR3 DNA reads TGTGCCAGCAGCTTAGCCCAGGGGGTCCACAATGAGCAGTTCTTC.

This sequence joins TRBV2 and TRBJ1-2, with a weak D call TRBD1 (5 bases). V was clipped by 6 bases and J by 8 bases, with 19 bases between them. Germline loops: CDR1 SNHLY, CDR2 FYNNEI. The CDR3 covers 14 residues. This CDR3 is CASRRDGLLGGYTF. In DNA form, the CDR3 reads TGTGCCAGCAGAAGGGACGGACTCTTGGGCGGCTACACCTTC.